This T cell receptor beta chain was profiled in a study of cytomegalovirus exposure and HLA in healthy donors. On the study more broadly: From about 180 million T cells, an earlier analysis saw 90 million to 130 million unique TCR beta sequences.

It was with 60 Vbeta and 13 Jbeta primers that the PCR ran. Measured with immunoSEQ multiplex PCR; TCRdb has only the in-frame clones, and not every one. The sample shows around 94,000 clones, about 81% of them seen only once. The source is a man between 18 and 35 years old in good health and CMV-seronegative. Material: PBMCs.

DNA for the CDR3: TGTGCCAGCAGTGTGGCGGGAGTGGAGCAGTTCTTC. Protein sequence: CASSVAGVEQFF. The chain links TRBV25-1 to TRBJ2-1; 7 positions match TRBD2. The CDR3 runs to 12 residues. Germline-derived CDR1 and CDR2 are MGHDK and SYGVNS. V lost 4 bases to trimming and J lost 10 bases; unmatched junction nucleotides: 4.